The present TCR beta chain was sequenced within a study of persistence of HIV-infected CD4 T cells. Background on the study: A median of 8 years of suppressive ART preceded sampling. Study-level results: TCRbeta richness was lower in CMV- and Gag-responding cells than in anti-CD3/anti-CD28-responding cells. The rare CMV-responding cells with HIV-1 proviruses were not separately TCR-sequenced. Degenerate expanded CDR3beta sequences were enriched among CMV- and Gag-responding cells.

The stimulus was an HIV-1 Gag 15-mer peptide pool, about 1.1 ug/peptide/mL. CD40L/CD69 double-negative CD45RO-high memory CD4+ T cells were collected. The libraries were made with immunoSEQ version 4 in survey mode. Repertoires were generated with immunoSEQ multiplex PCR, while TCRdb's copy carries only in-frame clones and drops some. Among tens of thousands of clones listed, less than 85% were seen once. On this clone itself: The antigen is unknown.

The V end was cut by 2 bases, the J end by 8 bases, with 11 bases between. The germline CDR1 and CDR2 sequences are SGHNT and YYREEE (reference sequence). CDR3 size: 14 residues. V and J are TRBV5-4 and TRBJ1-6; D is perhaps TRBD1 (5 bases). The sequence was collected from an adult man with HIV who was CMV-seropositive. The source material was CD4+ T cells sorted from PBMCs after approximately 19-hour stimulation, sampled from a patient who received antiretroviral therapy. The DNA for the CDR3 is TGTGCCAGCAGCTTTCGGACACTCGATTCACCCCTCCACTTT. This codes for CASSFRTLDSPLHF.